Listed below are T cell receptor beta chains from one sample, sequenced in a study of T cell responses to AZD1222 COVID-19 vaccine. TCRdb's table, derived via immunoSEQ multiplex PCR, lists solely in-frame clones and lacks some. Of 150,000 or so clones in the sample, 92% were seen once. The input for sequencing was peripheral blood, taken on day 0 of AZD1222 vaccination. The receptors stem from an adult in good health. CDR3s include the opening cysteine and the closing phenylalanine or tryptophan. The D gene is left open where the match is weak. Clone size is shown for a subset of rows, as once, few, many or a class of expanded clone.

>TRBD1|TRBJ1-4|TRBV18|NA
CASSPPDRAVTNEKLFF
TGTGCCAGCTCACCACCGGACAGGGCTGTCACTAATGAAAAACTGTTTTTT
>NA|TRBJ2-5|TRBV29-1|NA
CSVGSLMGQETQYF
TGCAGCGTTGGATCGCTGATGGGGCAAGAGACCCAGTACTTC
>TRBD1|TRBJ1-2|TRBV10-3|NA
CAISDRDRVGGYTF
TGTGCCATCAGTGATAGAGACAGGGTCGGTGGCTACACCTTC
>NA|TRBJ1-2|TRBV7-8|NA
CASSLSGPGGYTF
TGTGCCAGCAGCTTATCAGGGCCTGGGGGCTACACCTTC
>NA|TRBJ1-1|TRBV30|NA
CAWSSGVTEAFF
TGTGCCTGGAGTTCGGGGGTCACTGAAGCTTTCTTT
>TRBD1|TRBJ2-1|TRBV10-3|NA
CAIGQGWETYNEQFF
TGTGCCATCGGACAGGGGTGGGAAACCTACAATGAGCAGTTCTTC
>NA|TRBJ1-5|TRBV21-1|NA
CASSKPLGTGGEGQPQHF
TGTGCCAGCAGCAAACCCCTGGGGACAGGGGGCGAAGGCCAGCCCCAGCATTTT
>NA|TRBJ2-5|TRBV9|NA
CASSPGGDWGTQYF
TGTGCCAGCAGCCCGGGCGGGGATTGGGGGACCCAGTACTTC
>TRBD1|TRBJ2-7|TRBV18|NA
CASSGTGEYYEQYF
TGTGCCAGCTCCGGGACAGGGGAATACTACGAGCAGTACTTC
>NA|TRBJ1-2|TRBV27|NA
CASSPGRGSNYGYTF
TGTGCCAGCAGTCCGGGGCGGGGATCTAACTATGGCTACACCTTC
>NA|TRBJ2-2|TRBV28|once
CASSLFMRVLKTGELFF
TGTGCCAGCAGTTTATTTATGAGGGTGTTAAAGACCGGGGAGCTGTTTTTT
>NA|TRBJ2-5|TRBV7-9|NA
CASSFQGRGAQETQYF
TGTGCCAGCAGCTTCCAGGGGCGCGGGGCCCAAGAGACCCAGTACTTC
>TRBD1|TRBJ1-5|TRBV28|once
CASSSTEGTGDQPQHF
TGTGCCAGCAGTTCTACCGAAGGGACAGGGGATCAGCCCCAGCATTTT
>NA|TRBJ1-2|TRBV6-6|NA
CASSYSKTGGGGYTF
TGTGCCAGCAGTTACTCGAAAACTGGGGGGGGCGGCTACACCTTC
>NA|TRBJ1-5|TRBV18|once
CASSPSDWSQPQHF
TGTGCCAGCTCACCCTCGGACTGGTCTCAGCCCCAGCATTTT
>NA|TRBJ1-2|TRBV28|NA
CASSTIDRSYYGYTF
TGTGCCAGCAGTACGATTGACAGGTCGTACTATGGCTACACCTTC
>TRBD2|TRBJ2-3|TRBV24-1|NA
CAASGGSTDTQYF
TGTGCCGCCAGCGGGGGGAGCACAGATACGCAGTATTTT
>NA|TRBJ1-4|TRBV7-9|NA
CASSLGSQGSEKLFF
TGTGCCAGCAGCTTGGGTTCTCAGGGTAGTGAAAAACTGTTTTTT
>TRBD1|TRBJ1-2|TRBV7-2|NA
CASSITGTELYGYTF
TGTGCCAGCAGCATAACCGGGACAGAGTTATATGGCTACACCTTC
>NA|TRBJ2-3|TRBV9|NA
CASSPLGTDTQYF
TGTGCCAGCAGCCCACTTGGAACAGATACGCAGTATTTT
>NA|TRBJ2-1|TRBV4-2|NA
CASSQEGSSYNEQFF
TGTGCCAGCAGCCAAGAGGGTAGCTCCTACAATGAGCAGTTCTTC
>TRBD1|TRBJ2-7|TRBV7-9|NA
CASSQGAQDYEQYF
TGTGCCAGCAGCCAGGGGGCACAGGATTACGAGCAGTACTTC
>TRBD1|TRBJ2-3|TRBV5-1|NA
CASSAGTALTDTQYF
TGCGCCAGCAGCGCCGGGACAGCTCTCACAGATACGCAGTATTTT
>NA|TRBJ2-3|TRBV6-5|NA
CASRLTRGADTQYF
TGTGCCAGCAGATTGACACGGGGCGCAGATACGCAGTATTTT
>NA|TRBJ2-3|TRBV7-9|NA
CASSSKRPDTQYF
TGTGCCAGCAGCTCGAAAAGGCCAGATACGCAGTATTTT
>NA|TRBJ2-1|TRBV7-9|NA
CASSLAAWSSNEQFF
TGTGCCAGCAGCTTAGCCGCGTGGAGTAGCAATGAGCAGTTCTTC
>NA|TRBJ2-5|TRBV5-1|NA
CASSAGTRYQETQYF
TGCGCCAGCAGCGCGGGGACTCGGTACCAAGAGACCCAGTACTTC
>TRBD1|TRBJ2-7|TRBV4-1|NA
CASSRGTGGSYEQYF
TGCGCCAGCAGCCGGGGGACAGGGGGCTCCTACGAGCAGTACTTC
>TRBD1|TRBJ2-5|TRBV5-1|NA
CASSSGQGRQETQYF
TGCGCCAGCAGCTCGGGACAGGGCCGCCAAGAGACCCAGTACTTC
>NA|TRBJ1-1|TRBV9|NA
CASRYGGVRGEAFF
TGTGCCAGCAGGTATGGGGGAGTAAGGGGTGAAGCTTTCTTT
>NA|TRBJ2-7|TRBV18|NA
CASSPGTVINEQYF
TGTGCCAGCTCACCCGGGACGGTCATAAACGAGCAGTACTTC
>NA|TRBJ1-1|TRBV3-1/TRBV3-2|NA
CASSQDKGFSEAFF
TGTGCCAGCAGCCAAGATAAGGGATTCTCTGAAGCTTTCTTT
>NA|TRBJ2-3|TRBV4-2|NA
CASSQGRVRGAGTDTQYF
TGTGCCAGCAGCCAAGGGAGGGTTCGGGGGGCCGGCACAGATACGCAGTATTTT
>NA|TRBJ1-4|TRBV5-1|NA
CASSSTTNEKLFF
TGCGCCAGCAGCTCAACAACTAATGAAAAACTGTTTTTT
>NA|TRBJ1-5|TRBV11-2|once
CASSLDRNQPQHF
TGTGCCAGTAGCTTAGATCGCAATCAGCCCCAGCATTTT
>NA|TRBJ2-7|TRBV15|few
CATSRDGPSYEQYF
TGTGCCACCAGCAGAGATGGGCCCTCCTACGAGCAGTACTTC
>NA|TRBJ1-5|TRBV2|once
CASSPRTGGNQPQHF
TGTGCCAGCAGCCCTCGCACGGGTGGCAATCAGCCCCAGCATTTT
>TRBD2|TRBJ2-1|TRBV4-2|NA
CASSQDWRGDPYNEQFF
TGTGCCAGCAGCCAAGACTGGCGGGGGGACCCCTACAATGAGCAGTTCTTC
>TRBD1|TRBJ1-6|TRBV6-5|once
CASSYSDRGGSPLHF
TGTGCCAGCAGTTACTCGGACAGGGGTGGTTCACCCCTCCACTTT
>NA|TRBJ2-3|TRBV5-1|NA
CASSYPGSTDTQYF
TGCGCCAGCAGCTACCCGGGGAGCACAGATACGCAGTATTTT
>NA|TRBJ1-1|TRBV5-1|once
CASSPPGGGTEAFF
TGCGCCAGCAGCCCCCCAGGCGGAGGCACTGAAGCTTTCTTT
>TRBD2|TRBJ2-7|TRBV7-2|NA
CASRYTSGGWYEQYF
TGTGCCAGCAGATATACTAGCGGGGGATGGTACGAGCAGTACTTC
>NA|TRBJ2-5|TRBV7-2|few
CASSLGPQETQYF
TGTGCCAGCAGCTTGGGGCCACAAGAGACCCAGTACTTC
>TRBD2|TRBJ2-7|TRBV10-2|NA
CASSTSESYEQYF
TGCGCCAGCAGCACTAGCGAGTCCTACGAGCAGTACTTC
>NA|TRBJ1-4|TRBV15|once
CATSYNPATGRNEKLFF
TGTGCCACCAGCTATAACCCGGCCACAGGCCGGAATGAAAAACTGTTTTTT